This entry lists 7 T cell receptor beta chains sequenced from one sample in a study of blood T cell repertoires in COVID-19. The repertoire was sequenced with immunoSEQ multiplex PCR; TCRdb's copy has only in-frame clones and lacks some. The sample holds fewer than 200,000 clones, 76% seen once. The source material was peripheral blood. The source of these receptors is a woman over 75 with acute or convalescent COVID-19.

The J gene is TRBJ2-3, the V gene TRBV3-1 (or the pseudogene TRBV3-2), with 9 bases fitting TRBD2. Looked up from germline, CDR1 is LGHDT and CDR2 is YNNKEL (reference sequence). The CDR3 is made up of 18 amino acids. V lost 0 bases, J lost 0 bases, and 7 bases stayed unmatched. The CDR3 region has the DNA TGTGCCAGCAGCCAAGACGGGCGGGAGGGCCCTAGCACAGATACGCAGTATTTT. It codes for CASSQDGREGPSTDTQYF.

The V and J genes are TRBV2 and TRBJ1-5; D is unresolved. The germline V gene encodes CDR1 SNHLY and CDR2 FYNNEI. V lost 3 bases and J 9 bases, leaving 6 bases between the germline ends. This CDR3 region has 11 residues. The DNA for the CDR3 is TGTGCCAGCAGTGATGAGGGGCCCCAGCATTTT. It codes for CASSDEGPQHF.

This clone was found once. This chain joins TRBV23-1 and TRBJ1-1, with a tentative D call TRBD1 (5 bases). TRBV23-1 is designated an ORF whose function remains uncertain. Trimming cost V 0 bases and J 1 base, with 24 bases left between them. The CDR3 spans 20 residues. CDR3 protein: CASSQSHYRTFLSWNTEAFF. The CDR3 DNA reads as TGCGCCAGCAGTCAATCTCACTATAGGACATTCTTGTCGTGGAACACTGAAGCTTTCTTT.

The V and J genes are TRBV20-1 and TRBJ1-6, with a tentative D call TRBD1 (6 bases). V lost 3 bases to trimming and J lost 7 bases, with 10 bases between them. The CDR3 has 13 amino acids. Germline CDR1 DFQATT, CDR2 SNEGSKA (reference sequence). The CDR3 nucleotides read TGCAGTGCTAGTGAACAGGGAAATTCACCCCTCCACTTT. It translates to CSASEQGNSPLHF.

This clone was seen a single time. V usage is TRBV5-1 and J usage is TRBJ2-5; D uncertain. Germline CDR1 reads SGHRS; CDR2 reads YFSETQ. V was clipped by 2 bases and J by 3 bases, with 11 bases between them. This CDR3 comprises 14 residues. The CDR3 DNA sequence: TGCGCCAGCAGCTTTTCAGAGAGCGAAGAGACCCAGTACTTC. It specifies CASSFSESEETQYF.

The genes are TRBV7-2 and TRBJ1-2; 9 positions match TRBD1. In germline, CDR1 is SGHTA, CDR2 FQGNSA. The V segment lost 5 bases and the J segment 6 bases; nucleotides outside the gene matches: 13. The CDR3 length is 16 residues. CDR3 residues: CASSTSGTGTPDGYTF. The CDR3 region has the DNA TGTGCCAGCAGCACCTCCGGGACAGGGACGCCGGATGGCTACACCTTC.

This clone was seen just once. The chain is built from TRBV6-9 and TRBJ2-6; TRBD2 matches 8 bases. The CDR3 is made up of 20 amino acids. Germline lookup yields CDR1 MNHGY and CDR2 SVAAGI. V was pared by 0 bases and J by 0 bases, with 10 bases of the junction left unmatched. In nucleotides, the CDR3 is TGTGCCAGCAGTTATTCACCCCGGGAGGGCAAGCGCTCTGGGGCCAACGTCCTGACTTTC. It yields the protein CASSYSPREGKRSGANVLTF.